This TCR beta chain was obtained from a study of blood T cell repertoires in COVID-19 (dated by TCRdb to about 2020). In the study overall: The collaborator samples originated in the United States, Italy and Spain and spanned the acute and convalescent phases of COVID-19. Where available, HLA class I and class II types were obtained from metadata supplied by the sample provider rather than from assay-based typing. The repertoires were made available in a free public database intended to serve as a resource for research on the immune response to SARS-CoV-2. The dataset comprised deeply sampled blood TCRbeta repertoires from subjects exposed to, actively infected with, or recovered from COVID-19. A de-identified subject ID, COVID-19 status, age in years and sex were almost always included in the sample metadata. The material from the prospective study consisted of cDNA or gDNA derived from T cells, B-cell-depleted T cells, or PBMCs. Samples were obtained from the ongoing ImmuneRACE study (first 160 participants) and from 1,200 or so subjects provided by 6 global collaborators.

The immunoSEQ Assay, a bias-controlled multiplex PCR, was used to amplify TCRbeta CDR3 regions from genomic DNA. As for the original processing: The number of nucleated cells in each sample was estimated from the amplification of reference gene primers within the assay. To quantify the absolute abundance of each unique TCRbeta CDR3 rearrangement, sequence reads were collapsed and filtered. For each sample, productive Simpson clonality was calculated as the square root of Simpson's diversity index over productive rearrangements. In its TCRdb copy, this immuneACCESS table keeps in-frame sequences only and misses some clones. Where compared with another copy, unresolved V genes explain less than half of these, and the others have no known cause. That table supplies the V and J calls and clone size; D and trimming were determined from the DNA. In this sample the table shows fewer than 150,000 clones, roughly 86% of which occur a single time. 5.4% of the sample is in the top ten clones.

Whole blood was collected in K2EDTA tubes by collaborating institutions according to the institutions' own protocols. For TCRbeta analysis, collaborators shipped samples as frozen whole blood, isolated PBMCs, or DNA extracted from either of those sample types. V is cut by 1 base and J by 4 bases, and the space between the germline ends is 12 bases. The germline V gene yields SGHRS for CDR1 and YFSETQ for CDR2. From its cysteine to its phenylalanine, the CDR3 spans 15 amino acids. Just CDR3 DNA is preserved here, 45 bases in frame from base 1. Comment on this clone: Its antigen is currently not known. Base quality data are lacking; no much larger clone is found one base away.

General findings and caveats noted by the study authors: Clinical and demographic metadata were provided uncurated, with the amount varying by source and participant.

This sequence was found in a human donor in a cohort sampled during active COVID-19. Sequencing input: peripheral blood. The chain uses TRBV5-1 and TRBJ2-1; no D segment can be confidently identified. The sequenced DNA is TGCGCCAGCAGCTTGAACCCGCTACCGTACAATGAGCAGTTCTTC. It codes for CASSLNPLPYNEQFF.